Presented here are 12 T cell receptor beta chains from one specimen sequenced in a study of monozygotic twins with inflammatory bowel disease. TCRdb reworked the 5' RACE reads into one entry per CDR3 protein, no DNA. This repertoire includes approximately 400,000 distinct CDR3 sequences. Source material: blood. The receptor source for this set is a human donor with ulcerative colitis or Crohn's disease, or a healthy co-twin of an affected twin (not recorded which).

The J gene is TRBJ2-1, the V gene TRBV5-1. There are 17 residues in the CDR3. Germline V gene data show CDR1 as SGHRS and CDR2 as YFSETQ. The CDR3: CASSLDPMLHSYNEQFF. The variable domain in full, with the rest retrieved from reference TRBV5-1 and TRBJ2-1, is KAGVTQTPRYLIKTRGQQVTLSCSPISGHRSVSWYQQTPGQGLQFLFEYFSETQRNKGNFPGRFSGRQFSNSRSEMNVSTLELGDSALYLCASSLDPMLHSYNEQFFGPGTRLTVL.

V usage is TRBV29-1 and J usage is TRBJ2-1; the TCRdb call, TRBD2, lacks DNA for checking. The CDR3 sequence is 13 residues long. Germline V gene data show CDR1 as SQVTM and CDR2 as ANQGSEA. CDR3: CSVEDVRVNEQFF.

The chain is built from TRBV7-2 and TRBJ1-6. In germline, CDR1 is SGHTA, CDR2 FQGNSA. This CDR3 is built from 14 residues. CDR3 residues: CASSLDGLNSPLHF.

The V gene is TRBV24-1, the J gene TRBJ2-1; TCRdb names TRBD2, which stays unverified in the absence of DNA. Germline V gene data show CDR1 as KGHDR and CDR2 as SFDVKD. This CDR3 comprises 14 residues. CDR3 sequence reads: CATRGSGNYNEQFF.

CDR3 sequence reads: CSVAGQAPHYEQYF. The chain links TRBV29-1 to TRBJ2-7; TCRdb's D gene call, TRBD1, goes unchecked for lack of DNA. The germline V gene encodes CDR1 SQVTM and CDR2 ANQGSEA. The CDR3 extends over 14 amino acids.

V and J are TRBV29-1 and TRBJ2-5; TCRdb returns TRBD1, unconfirmable since there is no DNA. This CDR3 is 15 amino acids long. Germline V gene lookup returns CDR1 SQVTM and CDR2 ANQGSEA. This CDR3 is CSVAPGPLYQETQYF.

This chain links TRBV7-2 with TRBJ1-6. Looked up from germline, CDR1 is SGHTA and CDR2 is FQGNSA. CDR3 length: 13 residues. CDR3 region: CASSPNMNSPLHF.

V gene TRBV5-1 combines with J gene TRBJ2-3; TCRdb gives TRBD1 as the D gene, but with no DNA this cannot be confirmed. Germline CDR1 reads SGHRS; CDR2 reads YFSETQ. The CDR3 consists of 14 residues. The CDR3 spells CASYAGTSTDTQYF.

The chain has TRBV9 and TRBJ2-7; TCRdb picks TRBD1, but there is no DNA to check that call. This CDR3 has 13 amino acids. The germline gives CDR1 SGDLS, CDR2 YYNGEE. The CDR3 reads CASSALGGGEQYF.

The gene calls are TRBV20-1 and TRBJ2-7; TCRdb calls TRBD2, which cannot be checked without DNA. The CDR3 runs 14 residues. Germline V CDR1 and CDR2: DFQATT, SNEGSKA (reference sequence). The CDR3 loop reads CSAPLAGEGYEQYF.

V and J are TRBV20-1 and TRBJ1-2; the D call of TRBD1 rests on TCRdb alone, since no DNA is present to check it. The CDR3 covers 14 residues. Germline-derived CDR1 and CDR2 are DFQATT and SNEGSKA (reference sequence). The CDR3 loop is CSARDGGGIYGYTF.

V usage is TRBV11-2 and J usage is TRBJ2-7; TCRdb's D call, TRBD1, is unchecked because there is no DNA. Per the germline V gene, CDR1 is SGHAT and CDR2 is FQNNGV. The CDR3 length is 15 residues. The CDR3 protein is CASRPVGGATYEQYF.